The rows below give T cell receptor beta chains drawn from one sample of a study of T cell responses to AZD1222 COVID-19 vaccine. Only in-frame clones appear in the TCRdb table, and some are missing; sequencing was by immunoSEQ multiplex PCR. The sample lists approximately 110,000 clones; roughly 90% were seen once. Material: peripheral blood, obtained on day 0 of AZD1222 vaccination. These receptor sequences come from an adult in good health. Both conserved end residues are part of each CDR3. D genes are given only for firm matches. For some rows the clone size is stated as once, few or many, or as a class when expanded; others skip it.

D gene	V gene	clone size	J gene	CDR3 protein	CDR3 DNA
.	TRBV6-2/TRBV6-3	.	TRBJ1-1	CASSYSVTEAFF	TGTGCCAGCAGTTACTCTGTGACTGAAGCTTTCTTT
.	TRBV5-6	once	TRBJ1-1	CASSGLGGGTEAFF	TGTGCCAGCAGCGGGTTGGGGGGAGGAACTGAAGCTTTCTTT
.	TRBV7-9	.	TRBJ2-7	CASSLGRASYEQYF	TGTGCCAGCAGCTTAGGCAGGGCCTCCTACGAGCAGTACTTC
TRBD1	TRBV6-5	.	TRBJ1-2	CASGRDRANYGYTF	TGTGCCAGCGGCCGGGACAGGGCTAACTATGGCTACACCTTC
.	TRBV25-1	.	TRBJ1-6	CASNRRDNSPLHF	TGTGCCAGCAACCGGAGGGATAATTCACCCCTCCACTTT
.	TRBV27	.	TRBJ1-5	CASRLGQLSNQPQHF	TGTGCCAGCAGATTAGGACAGCTTAGCAATCAGCCCCAGCATTTT
TRBD2	TRBV29-1	once	TRBJ2-4	CSVAGGGAKNIQYF	TGCAGCGTTGCCGGGGGGGGAGCCAAAAACATTCAGTACTTC
.	TRBV5-1	.	TRBJ1-1	CASRGSTGNTEAFF	TGCGCCAGCAGGGGGTCGACAGGGAACACTGAAGCTTTCTTT
.	TRBV7-9	.	TRBJ1-4	CASSFRQLNEKLFF	TGTGCCAGCAGCTTTCGGCAGCTTAACGAAAAACTGTTTTTT
.	TRBV2	.	TRBJ2-7	CASRGGRGSYEQYF	TGTGCCAGCAGAGGGGGGAGAGGGAGCTACGAGCAGTACTTC
.	TRBV6-5	.	TRBJ2-7	CASRQVNSYEQYF	TGTGCCAGCCGACAGGTGAACTCCTACGAGCAGTACTTC
.	TRBV9	.	TRBJ2-1	CASSEGRTGNEQFF	TGTGCCAGCAGCGAAGGGAGAACTGGGAATGAGCAGTTCTTC
TRBD2	TRBV4-1	.	TRBJ2-2	CASSHPRTGGPWAGELFF	TGCGCCAGCAGCCATCCCCGGACGGGGGGGCCCTGGGCCGGGGAGCTGTTTTTT
TRBD2	TRBV10-3	.	TRBJ2-3	CAIKYTSGVSTDTQYF	TGTGCCATCAAGTATACTAGCGGGGTTAGCACAGATACGCAGTATTTT
TRBD2	TRBV5-1	.	TRBJ2-7	CASSLATSGSGEQYF	TGCGCCAGCAGCTTGGCAACTAGCGGGAGTGGTGAGCAGTACTTC
TRBD1	TRBV11-3	.	TRBJ1-2	CASSFGTGEWNYTF	TGTGCCAGCAGCTTCGGGACAGGGGAGTGGAACTACACCTTC
TRBD2	TRBV4-2	.	TRBJ2-3	CASSQERAGGTDTQYF	TGTGCCAGCAGCCAAGAAAGAGCGGGGGGCACAGATACGCAGTATTTT
TRBD1	TRBV9	once	TRBJ1-3	CASSATGGQGGNTIYF	TGTGCCAGCAGCGCCACAGGGGGCCAGGGAGGAAACACCATATATTTT
TRBD1	TRBV18	.	TRBJ1-1	CASSPQGADAFF	TGTGCCAGCTCACCACAGGGGGCCGATGCTTTCTTT
TRBD1	TRBV4-2	.	TRBJ2-7	CASSQGLGGPYEQYF	TGTGCCAGCAGCCAAGGCCTAGGGGGCCCCTACGAGCAGTACTTC
.	TRBV4-1	.	TRBJ1-1	CASSQVGRDTEAFF	TGCGCCAGCAGCCAAGTAGGCAGGGACACTGAAGCTTTCTTT
.	TRBV28	.	TRBJ1-5	CASSHGRRNQPQHF	TGTGCCAGCAGTCACGGAAGACGCAATCAGCCCCAGCATTTT
.	TRBV6-5	.	TRBJ1-1	CASSHGPTAAEAFF	TGTGCCAGCAGCCACGGGCCCACGGCGGCTGAAGCTTTCTTT
.	TRBV9	.	TRBJ2-2	CASSVVQGAAGELFF	TGTGCCAGCAGCGTAGTTCAAGGGGCGGCCGGGGAGCTGTTTTTT
TRBD1	TRBV24-1	.	TRBJ2-1	CATSVGTAREQFF	TGTGCCACCAGTGTGGGGACAGCCCGTGAGCAGTTCTTC
TRBD1	TRBV5-6	.	TRBJ1-6	CASSRTGEAYNSPLHF	TGTGCCAGCAGCCGGACAGGGGAAGCGTATAATTCACCCCTCCACTTT
.	TRBV20-1	.	TRBJ2-4	CSASPPQRGGSYIQYF	TGCAGTGCTAGTCCCCCACAAAGGGGGGGGTCCTACATTCAGTACTTC
.	TRBV20-1	.	TRBJ2-7	CSASRQNSYEQYF	TGCAGTGCTAGTCGCCAAAACTCCTACGAGCAGTACTTC
.	TRBV7-3	.	TRBJ2-5	CASSIGGRETQYF	TGTGCCAGCAGTATAGGAGGGAGAGAGACCCAGTACTTC
.	TRBV6-4	.	TRBJ2-7	CASSRDRGEQYF	TGTGCCAGCAGTCGGGACCGAGGCGAGCAGTACTTC
.	TRBV27	.	TRBJ2-7	CASSFWASKDEQYF	TGTGCCAGCAGTTTCTGGGCTAGCAAGGACGAGCAGTACTTC
.	TRBV4-3	.	TRBJ2-3	CASSQDVTDTQYF	TGCGCCAGCAGCCAGGACGTCACAGATACGCAGTATTTT
.	TRBV15	once	TRBJ1-1	CATSRDYVTGEAFF	TGTGCCACCAGCAGAGATTACGTCACAGGAGAAGCTTTCTTT
TRBD1	TRBV27	.	TRBJ1-6	CASRTGGSPLHF	TGTGCCAGCAGAACAGGGGGTTCACCCCTCCACTTT
TRBD2	TRBV3-1/TRBV3-2	.	TRBJ2-3	CASTREGEQYF	TGTGCCAGCACCCGGGAGGGAGAGCAGTATTTT
.	TRBV13	.	TRBJ2-1	CASSPDRYNEQFF	TGTGCCAGCAGCCCTGACAGATACAATGAGCAGTTCTTC